This T cell receptor beta chain emerged from a study of cytomegalovirus exposure and HLA in healthy donors. Background on the study: Genotyping of hundreds of donors showed that around 81% belonged to the Caucasian-associated ancestry cluster.

This clone was observed a single time. Antigen specificity is unknown. PCR primers comprised 60 Vbeta and 13 Jbeta primers. Here immunoSEQ multiplex PCR was the method, and the copy in TCRdb shows in-frame clones only, minus some. The repertoire includes more than 90,000 clones, 78% of them detected once, and 0.7% to 0.85% sits in the top ten. Whole-study findings and limits: There were reportedly fewer N-insertions in an Asian-associated ancestry cluster than the approximately 630-donor mean, in a later analysis. Among TCR beta chains, those listed as cytomegalovirus-associated numbered about 150.

V lost 6 bases, J lost 7 bases, and 19 bases lay in between. Germline CDR1 reads MNHEY; CDR2 reads SVGAGI. This CDR3 has 15 residues. The TCR comes from a woman aged 55-75 years in good health and CMV-seronegative. The sample comprised PBMCs. J is TRBJ2-1 and V is TRBV6-5; tentatively, D is TRBD1 (6 bases). The CDR3 region is CASRQQGRGENEQFF. CDR3 nucleotides: TGTGCCAGCAGGCAACAGGGTAGAGGGGAGAATGAGCAGTTCTTC.